This record looks at one T cell receptor beta chain sequence and its context. The antigen remains unidentified. Profiling relied on immunoSEQ multiplex PCR, and the TCRdb table lists in-frame clones only, not all of them. The data hold about 12,000 clones, with roughly 80% observed a single time. These data come from a study of chemoradiotherapy in HPV16-positive cancers. Study details: Candidate HPV-specific T-cell clones and common TCR motifs came from functional assays in two HPV16-positive patients.

Study-wide findings and caveats: Functional assays defining HPV-specific T cells used only a couple of HPV16-positive patients. Candidate HPV-specific clones and E7-related TCR motifs grew in tumor during treatment.

The material was obtained from a patient who underwent chemoradiotherapy. The receptor's source is a human donor with HPV-associated anogenital cancer.

CDR3 bases: TGCAGCCTAAGGGACAGCAACACTGAAGCTTTCTTT. It codes for CSLRDSNTEAFF. The chain is built from TRBV29-1 and TRBJ1-1; 7 bases map to TRBD1. This CDR3 contains 12 residues. CDR1 SQVTM and CDR2 ANQGSEA come from the germline V gene. J lost 2 bases, V lost 8 bases, and 5 bases had no gene match.